This T cell receptor beta chain originates from a study of Graves' ophthalmopathy and Graves' hyperthyroidism. Looking at the study overall: At initial diagnosis, peripheral blood was obtained, and this preceded any treatment. Study-level results: Detected in blood as well were most expanded thyroid clonotypes with frequency above 0.001.

Exclusion applied to patients with other autoimmune diseases, uncontrolled infections, pregnancy or lactation. The TCR beta CDR3 regions underwent amplification from RNA transcripts. A first-round RT-PCR used HTBI primers, followed by a second-round multiplex PCR. TCRdb called the multiplex PCR reads again in MiXCR, with one record for every CDR3 protein. The sample has about 620,000 distinct CDR3 sequences; over 20% are singletons. As concerns this clonotype: The target antigen is unknown.

With V trimmed by 6 bases and J by 6 bases, 10 bases remained unmatched. Looked up from germline, CDR1 is MNHEY and CDR2 is SVGEGT. CDR3 size: 14 residues. The sample consisted of peripheral blood. The TCR was taken from a woman between 18 and 30 years old with stable Graves' hyperthyroidism. Some clones in this sample may be carry-over from other donors' samples. The rearrangement links TRBV6-2 or TRBV6-3 to TRBJ2-7; 8 bases map to TRBD1. CDR3 bases: TGTGCCAGCAGCGATCAGGGGGCGCAGGGCGAGCAGTACTTC. Translating gives CASSDQGAQGEQYF.